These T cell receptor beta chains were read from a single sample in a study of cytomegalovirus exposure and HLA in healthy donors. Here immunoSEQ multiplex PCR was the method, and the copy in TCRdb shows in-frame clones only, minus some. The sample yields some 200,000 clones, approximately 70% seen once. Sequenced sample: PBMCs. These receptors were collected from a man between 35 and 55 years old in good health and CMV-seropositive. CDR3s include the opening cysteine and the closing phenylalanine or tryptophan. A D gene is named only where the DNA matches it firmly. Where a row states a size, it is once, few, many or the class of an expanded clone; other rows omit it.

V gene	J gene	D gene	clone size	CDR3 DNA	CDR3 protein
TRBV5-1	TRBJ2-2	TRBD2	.	TGCGCCAGCAGCTTGGACGGGACTAGTACCGGGGAGCTGTTTTTT	CASSLDGTSTGELFF
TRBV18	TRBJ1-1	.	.	TGTGCCAGCTCACCACCGTCTGGGGGCGCGGAGACTGAAGCTTTCTTT	CASSPPSGGAETEAFF
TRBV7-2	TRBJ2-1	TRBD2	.	TGTGCCAGCAGCCAAATAGGCGGGGGACCTTACAATGAGCAGTTCTTC	CASSQIGGGPYNEQFF
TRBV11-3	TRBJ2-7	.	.	TGTGCCAGCAGCTTAACATCCGAGCGGGAGCAGTACTTC	CASSLTSEREQYF
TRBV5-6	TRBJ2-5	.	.	TGTGCCAGCACCTTAGGGGGAACAGAGCAGTACTTC	CASTLGGTEQYF
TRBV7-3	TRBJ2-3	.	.	TGTGCCAGCAGCTCCCGTCCAGATACGCAGTATTTT	CASSSRPDTQYF
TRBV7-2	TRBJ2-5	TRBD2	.	TGTGCCAGCAGCGTCAGCGGGGGATCGGAGACCCAGTACTTC	CASSVSGGSETQYF
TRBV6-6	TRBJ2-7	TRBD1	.	TGTGCCAGCAGTGACGCCGGGACAGGGGTGTACGAGCAGTACTTC	CASSDAGTGVYEQYF
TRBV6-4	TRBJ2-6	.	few	TGTGCCAGCAGCCTAAACTCTGGGGCCAACGTCCTGACTTTC	CASSLNSGANVLTF
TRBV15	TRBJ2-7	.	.	TGTGCCACCAGCAGTCAAGGCTCAGGGGTCGAGCAGTACTTC	CATSSQGSGVEQYF
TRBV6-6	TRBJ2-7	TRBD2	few	TGTGCCAGCAGCCCAGGCCCGCCGGGAGGACAGCAGTACTTC	CASSPGPPGGQQYF
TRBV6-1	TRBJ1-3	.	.	TGTGCCAGCAGTGTTCCCCAGGGCGAACTTGGAAACACCATATATTTT	CASSVPQGELGNTIYF
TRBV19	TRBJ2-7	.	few	TGTGCCAGCGGTGGGGGCAACGAGCAGTACTTC	CASGGGNEQYF
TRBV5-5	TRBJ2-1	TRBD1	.	TGTGCCAGCAGCTTGACAGGACAGGGGTACAATGAGCAGTTCTTC	CASSLTGQGYNEQFF